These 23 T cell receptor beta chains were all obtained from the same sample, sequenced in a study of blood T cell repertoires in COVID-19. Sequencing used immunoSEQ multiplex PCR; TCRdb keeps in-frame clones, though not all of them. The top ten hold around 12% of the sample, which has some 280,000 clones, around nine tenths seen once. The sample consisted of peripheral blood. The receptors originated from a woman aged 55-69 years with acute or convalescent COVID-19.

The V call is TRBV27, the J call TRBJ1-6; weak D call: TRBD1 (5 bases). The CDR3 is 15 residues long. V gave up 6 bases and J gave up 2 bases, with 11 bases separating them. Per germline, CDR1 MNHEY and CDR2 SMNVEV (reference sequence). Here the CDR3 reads CASSPGGTYNSPLHF. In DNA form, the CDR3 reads TGTGCCAGCAGCCCGGGGGGTACCTATAATTCACCCCTCCACTTT.

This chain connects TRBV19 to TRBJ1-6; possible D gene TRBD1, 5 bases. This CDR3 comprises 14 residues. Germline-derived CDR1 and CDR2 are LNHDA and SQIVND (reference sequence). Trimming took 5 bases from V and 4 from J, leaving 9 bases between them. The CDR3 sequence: CASSGEGYNSPLHF. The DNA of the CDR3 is TGTGCCAGTAGTGGGGAGGGGTATAATTCACCCCTCCACTTT. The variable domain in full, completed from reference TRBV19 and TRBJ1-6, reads DGGITQSPKYLFRKEGQNVTLSCEQNLNHDAMYWYRQDPGQGLRLIYYSQIVNDFQKGDIAEGYSVSREKKESFPLTVTSAQKNPTAFYLCASSGEGYNSPLHFGNGTRLTVT.

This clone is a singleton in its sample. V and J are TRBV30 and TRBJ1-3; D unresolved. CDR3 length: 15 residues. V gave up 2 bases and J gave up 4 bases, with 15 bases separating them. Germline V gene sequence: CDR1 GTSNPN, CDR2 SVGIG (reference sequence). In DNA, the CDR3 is TGTGCCTGGAGTCACCCCGAGGGAAGGGGAAACACCATATATTTT. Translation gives CAWSHPEGRGNTIYF.

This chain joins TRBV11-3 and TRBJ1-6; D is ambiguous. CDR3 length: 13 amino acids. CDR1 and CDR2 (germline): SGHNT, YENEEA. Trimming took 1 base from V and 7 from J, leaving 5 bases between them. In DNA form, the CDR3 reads TGTGCCAGCAGCTTAGGGGCCAATTCACCCCTCCACTTT. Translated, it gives CASSLGANSPLHF.

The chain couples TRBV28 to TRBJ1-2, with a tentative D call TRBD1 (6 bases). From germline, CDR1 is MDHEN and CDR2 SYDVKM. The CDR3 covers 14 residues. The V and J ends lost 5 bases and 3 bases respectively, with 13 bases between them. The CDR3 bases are TGTGCCAGCAGTATGGGGGCTAACGACTATGGCTACACCTTC. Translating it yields CASSMGANDYGYTF.

The CDR3 sequence: CASSYFREGEQYF. CDR3 bases: TGTGCCAGCAGTTACTTCAGGGAGGGGGAGCAGTACTTC. The V call is TRBV6-5, the J call TRBJ2-7, with 7 bases identical to TRBD2. The J segment lost 7 bases and the V segment lost 1 base, leaving 4 bases of the junction unmatched. Germline CDR1 is MNHEY and CDR2 is SVGAGI. CDR3 length: 13 amino acids.

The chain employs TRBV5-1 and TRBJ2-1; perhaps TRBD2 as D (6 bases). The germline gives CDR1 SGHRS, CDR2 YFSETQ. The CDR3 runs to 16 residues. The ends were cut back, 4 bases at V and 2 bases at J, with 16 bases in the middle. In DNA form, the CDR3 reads TGCGCCAGCAGCCCCAGTGTTAGCGGAACCTACAATGAGCAGTTCTTC. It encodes CASSPSVSGTYNEQFF.

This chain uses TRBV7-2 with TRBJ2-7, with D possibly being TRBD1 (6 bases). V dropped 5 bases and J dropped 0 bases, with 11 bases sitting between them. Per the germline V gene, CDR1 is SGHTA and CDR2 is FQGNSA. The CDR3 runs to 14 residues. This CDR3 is CASSLTGSSYEQYF. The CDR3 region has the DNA TGTGCCAGCAGCCTTACAGGGAGCTCCTACGAGCAGTACTTC.

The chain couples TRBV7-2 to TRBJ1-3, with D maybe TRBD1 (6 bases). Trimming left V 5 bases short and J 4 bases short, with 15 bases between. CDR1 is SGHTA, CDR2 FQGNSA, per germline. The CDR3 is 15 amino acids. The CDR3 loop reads CASSAGGGEGNTIYF. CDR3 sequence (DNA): TGTGCCAGCAGCGCGGGGGGGGGCGAAGGAAACACCATATATTTT.

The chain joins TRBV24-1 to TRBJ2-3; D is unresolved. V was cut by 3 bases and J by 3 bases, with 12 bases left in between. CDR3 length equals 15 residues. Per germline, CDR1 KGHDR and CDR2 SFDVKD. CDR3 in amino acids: CATSDPTHGTDTQYF. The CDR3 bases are TGTGCCACCAGTGATCCCACACATGGTACAGATACGCAGTATTTT.

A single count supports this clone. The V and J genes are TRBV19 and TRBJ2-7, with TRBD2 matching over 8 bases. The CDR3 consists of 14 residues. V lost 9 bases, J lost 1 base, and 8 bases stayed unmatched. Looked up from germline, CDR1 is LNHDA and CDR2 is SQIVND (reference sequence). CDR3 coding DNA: TGTGCCAGCAGAAGAGCGGGAGATTCCTACGAGCAGTACTTC. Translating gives CASRRAGDSYEQYF.

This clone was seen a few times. The CDR3 DNA sequence: TGTGCCACCAGCAGAGATACCGGGTCTGGAAACACCATATATTTT. Amino acids: CATSRDTGSGNTIYF. The chain recombines TRBV15 with TRBJ1-3; D is ambiguous. CDR1 and CDR2 from the germline V gene are LNHNV and YYDKDF (reference sequence). Trimming removed 0 bases from V and 1 base from J, with 7 bases in between. This CDR3 is 15 amino acids long.

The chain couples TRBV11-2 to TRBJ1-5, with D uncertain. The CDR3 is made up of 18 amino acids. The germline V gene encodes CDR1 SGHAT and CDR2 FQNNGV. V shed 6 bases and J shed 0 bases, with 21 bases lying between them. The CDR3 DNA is TGTGCCAGCAGATCAATGCCACAGATCTTAAATAGCAATCAGCCCCAGCATTTT. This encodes CASRSMPQILNSNQPQHF.

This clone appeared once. As DNA, the CDR3 is TGTGCCAGCAGTTTACCCCCTAGCGGGGATTCGGTAGGCACAGATACGCAGTATTTT. This encodes CASSLPPSGDSVGTDTQYF. The chain uses TRBV28 and TRBJ2-3; 9 nucleotides align to TRBD2. The CDR3 has 19 amino acids. Per germline, CDR1 MDHEN and CDR2 SYDVKM. The V gene end was trimmed by 2 bases and the J gene end by 1 base; junction bases not matched to a gene: 13.

CDR3 loop: CASCGAGVQETQYF. Here the CDR3 DNA reads TGTGCCAGCTGCGGAGCGGGAGTACAGGAGACCCAGTACTTC. The chain recombines TRBV28 with TRBJ2-5, with 8 bases that match TRBD2. Germline CDR1 reads MDHEN; CDR2 reads SYDVKM. The CDR3 has 14 residues. V was clipped by 8 bases and J by 5 bases; unmatched bases: 10.

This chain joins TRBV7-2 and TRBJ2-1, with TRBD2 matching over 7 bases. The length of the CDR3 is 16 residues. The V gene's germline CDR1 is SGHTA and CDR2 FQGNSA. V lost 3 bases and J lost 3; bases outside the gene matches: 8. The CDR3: CASSFRTGGSYNEQFF. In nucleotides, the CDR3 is TGTGCCAGCAGCTTCCGGACGGGCGGGAGCTACAATGAGCAGTTCTTC. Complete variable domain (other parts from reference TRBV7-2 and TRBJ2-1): GAGVSQSPSNKVTEKGKDVELRCDPISGHTALYWYRQSLGQGLEFLIYFQGNSAPDKSGLPSDRFSAERTGGSVSTLTIQRTQQEDSAVYLCASSFRTGGSYNEQFFGPGTRLTVL.

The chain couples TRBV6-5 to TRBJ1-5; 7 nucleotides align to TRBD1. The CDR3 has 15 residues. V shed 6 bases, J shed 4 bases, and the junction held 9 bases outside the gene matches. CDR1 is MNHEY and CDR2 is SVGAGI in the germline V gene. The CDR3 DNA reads TGTGCCAGCAGCGAGGCGGCAGGGGGGAATCAGCCCCAGCATTTT. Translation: CASSEAAGGNQPQHF.

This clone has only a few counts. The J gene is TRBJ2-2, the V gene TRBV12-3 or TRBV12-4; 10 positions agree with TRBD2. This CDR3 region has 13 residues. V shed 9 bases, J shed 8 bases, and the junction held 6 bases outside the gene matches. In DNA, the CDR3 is TGTGCCAGTCGACTAGCGGGTAGGGGGGAGCTGTTTTTT. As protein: CASRLAGRGELFF.

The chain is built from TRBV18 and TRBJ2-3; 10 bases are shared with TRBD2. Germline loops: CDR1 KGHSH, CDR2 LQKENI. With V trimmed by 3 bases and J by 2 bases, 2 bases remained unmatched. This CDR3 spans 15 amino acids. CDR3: CASSPLAGDTDTQYF. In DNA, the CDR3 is TGTGCCAGCTCACCCCTAGCGGGGGACACAGATACGCAGTATTTT. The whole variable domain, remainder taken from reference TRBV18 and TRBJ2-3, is NAGVMQNPRHLVRRRGQEARLRCSPMKGHSHVYWYRQLPEEGLKFMVYLQKENIIDESGMPKERFSAEFPKEGPSILRIQQVVRGDSAAYFCASSPLAGDTDTQYFGPGTRLTVL.

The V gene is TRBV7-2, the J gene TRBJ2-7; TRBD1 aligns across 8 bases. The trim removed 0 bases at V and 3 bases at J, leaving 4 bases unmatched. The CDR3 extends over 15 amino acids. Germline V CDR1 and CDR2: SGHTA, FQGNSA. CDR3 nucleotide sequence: TGTGCCAGCAGCTTAGCGCAGGGGGCTTTCTACGAGCAGTACTTC. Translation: CASSLAQGAFYEQYF.

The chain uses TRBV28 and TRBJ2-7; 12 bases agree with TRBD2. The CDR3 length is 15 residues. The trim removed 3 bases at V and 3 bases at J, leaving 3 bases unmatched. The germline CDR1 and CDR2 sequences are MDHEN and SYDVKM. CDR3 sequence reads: CASSFGLAGNYEQYF. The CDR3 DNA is TGTGCCAGCAGTTTTGGACTAGCGGGGAACTACGAGCAGTACTTC.

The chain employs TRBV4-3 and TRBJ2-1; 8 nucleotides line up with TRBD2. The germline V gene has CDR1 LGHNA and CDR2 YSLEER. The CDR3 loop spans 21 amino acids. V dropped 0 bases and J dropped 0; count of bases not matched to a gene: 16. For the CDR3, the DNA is TGCGCCAGCAGCCAAGAAAGCTGGGGGAAGGCTAGCGGGCCCTCCTACAATGAGCAGTTCTTC. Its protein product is CASSQESWGKASGPSYNEQFF.

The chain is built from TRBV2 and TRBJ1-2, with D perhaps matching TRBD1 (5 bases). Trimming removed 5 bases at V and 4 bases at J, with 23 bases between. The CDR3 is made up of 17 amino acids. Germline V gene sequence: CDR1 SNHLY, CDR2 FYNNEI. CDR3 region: CASSFSHGMGGSYGYTF. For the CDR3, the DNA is TGTGCCAGCAGTTTTTCTCATGGAATGGGGGGATCCTATGGCTACACCTTC.